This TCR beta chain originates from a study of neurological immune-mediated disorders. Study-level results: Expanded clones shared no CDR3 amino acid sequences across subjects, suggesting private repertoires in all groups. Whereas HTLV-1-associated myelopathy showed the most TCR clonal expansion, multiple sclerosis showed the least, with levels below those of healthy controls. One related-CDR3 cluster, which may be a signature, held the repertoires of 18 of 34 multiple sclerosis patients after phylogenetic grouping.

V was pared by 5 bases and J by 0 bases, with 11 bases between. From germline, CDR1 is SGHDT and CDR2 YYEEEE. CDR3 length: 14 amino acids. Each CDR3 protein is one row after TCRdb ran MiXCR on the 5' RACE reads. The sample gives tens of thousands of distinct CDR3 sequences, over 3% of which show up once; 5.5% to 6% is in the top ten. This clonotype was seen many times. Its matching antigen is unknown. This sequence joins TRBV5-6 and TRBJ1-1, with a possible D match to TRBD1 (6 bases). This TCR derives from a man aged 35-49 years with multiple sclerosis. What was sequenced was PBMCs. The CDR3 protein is CASRAGHLNTEAFF. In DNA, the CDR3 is TGTGCCAGCAGAGCGGGACACCTGAACACTGAAGCTTTCTTT.